The 29 T cell receptor beta chains presented below share a single source sample, sequenced in a study of OX40 agonist ivuxolimab in advanced cancers. The assay was immunoSEQ multiplex PCR, and TCRdb's table has in-frame clones only and misses some. The table has about 79,000 clones, around 90% seen once. The specimen was CD4+ or CD8+ T cells sorted from blood, collected in a trial of the OX40 agonist ivuxolimab. These receptors all stem from an adult with an advanced solid tumor such as melanoma, head and neck, liver or kidney cancer.

The chain is built from TRBV11-2 and TRBJ1-3; D may be TRBD1 (5 bases). The CDR3 contains 17 residues. Trimming took 2 bases from V and 0 from J, leaving 14 bases between them. Germline V CDR1 and CDR2: SGHAT, FQNNGV. The CDR3 is CASSLFQGSGSGNTIYF. DNA for the CDR3: TGTGCCAGCAGCTTATTTCAGGGATCGGGCTCTGGAAACACCATATATTTT.

The chain links TRBV5-1 to TRBJ2-3, with 8 bases that match TRBD1. Germline lookup yields CDR1 SGHRS and CDR2 YFSETQ. This CDR3 is 17 amino acids long. With V trimmed by 0 bases and J by 0 bases, 6 bases remained unmatched. CDR3 sequence: CASSLGQGLPSTDTQYF. CDR3 nucleotide sequence: TGCGCCAGCAGCTTGGGACAGGGGCTCCCTAGCACAGATACGCAGTATTTT.

This clone has only one observation. The rearrangement joins TRBV5-1 to TRBJ1-2, with a possible D match to TRBD1 (5 bases). V lost 0 bases, J lost 6 bases, and 15 bases lay in between. The CDR3 is made up of 15 amino acids. Germline V gene sequence: CDR1 SGHRS, CDR2 YFSETQ. Here the CDR3 DNA reads TGCGCCAGCAGCTTGGAAGGGGCGTTTAGGGATGGCTACACCTTC. Its protein product is CASSLEGAFRDGYTF.

This clone was picked up one time. This rearrangement joins TRBV10-1 to TRBJ1-1; possible D gene TRBD1, 5 bases. Per the germline V gene, CDR1 is WNHNN and CDR2 is SYGVQD (reference sequence). V was cut by 4 bases and J by 0 bases, with 6 bases left in between. The CDR3 loop spans 13 amino acids. CDR3 DNA sequence: TGCGCCAGCAGTGGACAGATGAACACTGAAGCTTTCTTT. This sequence encodes CASSGQMNTEAFF.

The rearrangement links TRBV28 to TRBJ2-7, with D possibly called TRBD1 or TRBD2 (5 bases each). Trimming removed 7 bases from V and 10 bases from J, with 14 bases in between. The germline CDR1 and CDR2 sequences are MDHEN and SYDVKM. The CDR3 covers 11 residues. The CDR3 protein is CASNRDAGQYF. The DNA for the CDR3 is TGTGCCAGCAACCGGGACGCCGGTCAGTACTTC.

This clone was counted a single time. This chain uses TRBV20-1 with TRBJ2-3; D is unresolved. This CDR3 contains 10 residues. V gave up 3 bases and J gave up 2 bases, with 0 bases separating them. Germline lookup yields CDR1 DFQATT and CDR2 SNEGSKA (reference sequence). The DNA for the CDR3 is TGCAGTGCTAGCACAGATACGCAGTATTTT. This translates into CSASTDTQYF.

J is TRBJ2-5 and V is TRBV7-9; possibly TRBD2 for D (5 bases). The germline V and J ends were trimmed by 5 bases and 9 bases, with 16 bases remaining between them. Germline assignment: CDR1 SEHNR and CDR2 FQNEAQ (reference sequence). The CDR3 is 13 residues long. The DNA of the CDR3 is TGTGCCAGCAGCCTCGGACTGGCGCGGGCCCAGTACTTC. It yields the protein CASSLGLARAQYF.

The chain links TRBV5-5 to TRBJ2-1; 7 nucleotides line up with TRBD2. The V and J ends lost 2 bases and 7 bases, in that order; junction bases with no gene match: 6. CDR3 length: 14 residues. Germline V gene sequence: CDR1 SGHKS, CDR2 YYEKEE (reference sequence). CDR3 sequence: CASSFGGNRNEQFF. The CDR3 bases are TGTGCCAGCAGCTTCGGGGGGAATAGAAATGAGCAGTTCTTC. The full variable domain, its missing parts supplied by reference TRBV5-5 and TRBJ2-1, is DAGVTQSPTHLIKTRGQQVTLRCSPISGHKSVSWYQQVLGQGPQFIFQYYEKEERGRGNFPDRFSARQFPNYSSELNVNALLLGDSALYLCASSFGGNRNEQFFGPGTRLTVL.

The rearrangement links TRBV19 to TRBJ1-2; D is possibly TRBD1 (5 bases). Germline V gene sequence: CDR1 LNHDA, CDR2 SQIVND (reference sequence). V was cut by 4 bases and J by 4 bases, with 13 bases left in between. The CDR3 consists of 14 residues. The CDR3 protein is CASSTDRRGYGYTF. The CDR3 region has the DNA TGTGCCAGTAGTACCGACAGACGCGGCTATGGCTACACCTTC.

CDR3 DNA: TGTGCCAGCAGCCCGGGTCTGTACAATGAGCAGTTCTTC. Translated, it gives CASSPGLYNEQFF. The chain employs TRBV5-6 and TRBJ2-1; D not certain. Trimming removed 4 bases from V and 4 bases from J, with 9 bases in between. The CDR3 consists of 13 residues. Germline V gives CDR1 SGHDT, CDR2 YYEEEE.

V gene TRBV6-1 combines with J gene TRBJ1-2; D possibly corresponds to TRBD1 (5 bases). Germline V gene data show CDR1 as MNHNS and CDR2 as SASEGT. Trimming removed 7 bases at V and 8 bases at J, with 17 bases between. The CDR3 has 13 residues. CDR3 sequence: CASNREGIGGYTF. CDR3 coding DNA: TGTGCCAGCAACCGGGAGGGGATCGGAGGCTACACCTTC.

The chain has TRBV30 and TRBJ1-2; TRBD1 aligns across 7 bases. CDR1 and CDR2 from the germline V gene are GTSNPN and SVGIG (reference sequence). The V gene end was trimmed by 0 bases and the J gene end by 2 bases; junction bases not matched to a gene: 6. The CDR3 consists of 15 residues. The CDR3 DNA is TGTGCCTGGAGTGTACAGGGGACCGGGAACTATGGCTACACCTTC. Protein: CAWSVQGTGNYGYTF.

The chain recombines TRBV18 with TRBJ1-1, with D possibly matching TRBD1 (6 bases). The CDR3 runs 18 residues. CDR1 is KGHSH, CDR2 LQKENI, per germline. V lost 2 bases, J lost 1 base, and 20 bases lay in between. The CDR3 region has the DNA TGTGCCAGCTCACCAATTGGGGGGCGCAAGGTTGGGAACACTGAAGCTTTCTTT. The encoded protein is CASSPIGGRKVGNTEAFF.

The rearrangement links TRBV10-3 to TRBJ2-7; D not resolved. The CDR3 runs 12 residues. The V end was cut by 3 bases, the J end by 2 bases, with 5 bases between. Germline CDR1 ENHRY, CDR2 SYGVKD. CDR3 protein: CAISDGPYEQYF. CDR3 DNA sequence: TGTGCCATCAGTGACGGCCCCTACGAGCAGTACTTC.

The V and J genes are TRBV27 and TRBJ2-7; 9 nucleotides agree with TRBD1. The CDR3 consists of 14 residues. Germline trimming cut 5 bases from V and 6 bases from J; bases unmatched to any gene: 8. Germline V gives CDR1 MNHEY, CDR2 SMNVEV (reference sequence). This CDR3 reads CASSLPGQGREQYF. CDR3 DNA: TGTGCCAGCAGTCTCCCGGGACAGGGACGCGAGCAGTACTTC.

The CDR3 reads CASSLGTGTGGTEAFF. CDR3 sequence (DNA): TGTGCCAGCAGCTTAGGTACCGGGACAGGGGGGACTGAAGCTTTCTTT. The chain has TRBV13 and TRBJ1-1, with 11 bases that match TRBD1. This CDR3 is 16 amino acids long. Germline V gives CDR1 PRHDT, CDR2 FYEKMQ (reference sequence). V shed 0 bases, J shed 5 bases, and the junction held 5 bases outside the gene matches. The full variable domain, its missing parts supplied by reference TRBV13 and TRBJ1-1, is AAGVIQSPRHLIKEKRETATLKCYPIPRHDTVYWYQQGPGQDPQFLISFYEKMQSDKGSIPDRFSAQQFSDYHSELNMSSLELGDSALYFCASSLGTGTGGTEAFFGQGTRLTVV.

This chain links TRBV9 with TRBJ2-1; 8 bases map to TRBD2. The V and J ends lost 3 bases and 8 bases, in that order; junction bases with no gene match: 16. The CDR3 is 17 amino acids. Germline lookup yields CDR1 SGDLS and CDR2 YYNGEE. CDR3 region: CASSAPTSGIGIHEQFF. In DNA form, the CDR3 reads TGTGCCAGCAGCGCCCCAACTAGCGGCATAGGGATCCATGAGCAGTTCTTC. The full variable domain, in which reference TRBV9 and TRBJ2-1 provide the parts outside the CDR3, is DSGVTQTPKHLITATGQRVTLRCSPRSGDLSVYWYQQSLDQGLQFLIQYYNGEERAKGNILERFSAQQFPDLHSELNLSSLELGDSALYFCASSAPTSGIGIHEQFFGPGTRLTVL.

This clone appeared once. The chain links TRBV5-1 to TRBJ2-2, with 12 bases fitting TRBD1. Germline CDR1 is SGHRS and CDR2 is YFSETQ. The CDR3 sequence is 16 residues long. The V and J ends lost 4 bases and 5 bases, in that order; junction bases with no gene match: 6. DNA for the CDR3: TGCGCCAGCAGCCTCCAGGGACAGGGGGCAACCGGGGAGCTGTTTTTT. This codes for CASSLQGQGATGELFF.

The genes are TRBV28 and TRBJ2-4, with TRBD2 matching 8 bases. CDR1 MDHEN and CDR2 SYDVKM come from the germline V gene. The length of the CDR3 is 12 residues. The V segment lost 3 bases and the J segment 15 bases; nucleotides outside the gene matches: 7. CDR3 loop: CASSFSGGPPYF. In nucleotides, the CDR3 is TGTGCCAGCAGTTTTTCGGGAGGGCCGCCGTACTTC.

The chain employs TRBV30 and TRBJ2-7; D remains ambiguous. V was pared by 0 bases and J by 2 bases, with 14 bases between. The germline V gene encodes CDR1 GTSNPN and CDR2 SVGIG (reference sequence). CDR3 size: 15 residues. The CDR3 region has the DNA TGTGCCTGGAGTGTACCCGGAACTGGGCCCTACGAGCAGTACTTC. This translates into CAWSVPGTGPYEQYF.

As concerns this clone: One end of the junction is discordant with germline, which a read error may explain. The V gene is TRBV28, the J gene TRBJ2-7, with D perhaps matching TRBD1 (6 bases). This CDR3 is built from 11 residues. CDR1 and CDR2 from the germline V gene are MDHEN and SYDVKM. CDR3: CASSDPGRTVF. CDR3 in DNA: TGTGCCAGCAGTGATCCGGGACGGACAGTCTTC.

This chain connects TRBV5-6 to TRBJ2-1; perhaps D is TRBD1 or TRBD2 (5 bases each). This CDR3 has 16 amino acids. Trimming cost V 0 bases and J 4 bases, with 14 bases left between them. Looked up from germline, CDR1 is SGHDT and CDR2 is YYEEEE. The CDR3: CASSLVAQRGYNEQFF. In DNA form, the CDR3 reads TGTGCCAGCAGCTTGGTAGCGCAAAGGGGTTACAATGAGCAGTTCTTC.

This sequence joins TRBV5-1 and TRBJ2-5; D not resolved. The J call may be faulty, since TRBJ2-7 better matches the DNA end. This CDR3 comprises 14 residues. Germline-derived CDR1 and CDR2 are SGHRS and YFSETQ. The CDR3 sequence: CASSSSLVVYEQYF. Here the CDR3 DNA reads TGCGCCAGCAGCTCGTCCTTAGTGGTCTACGAGCAGTACTTC.

Remarks on this clone: This sample also contains other DNA sequences that code for the same CDR3. The V gene is TRBV27, the J gene TRBJ1-6, with D possibly matching TRBD1 (5 bases). The V gene lost 6 bases and the J gene lost 7 bases, with 19 bases spanning the gap. Germline V gives CDR1 MNHEY, CDR2 SMNVEV (reference sequence). The CDR3 consists of 16 residues. The CDR3 reads CASSLSSGTPNSPLHF. The CDR3 bases are TGTGCCAGCAGCTTGTCGTCCGGGACCCCAAATTCACCCCTCCACTTT.

CDR3 nucleotide sequence: TGTGCCAGCAGTGAAGTTCGGGCTAGCATTTTGACCGGGGAGCTGTTTTTT. It yields the protein CASSEVRASILTGELFF. J is TRBJ2-2 and V is TRBV25-1, with a tentative D call TRBD2 (5 bases). The V end lost 2 bases, the J end lost 5 bases, and 18 bases lay between the germline ends. This CDR3 is 17 amino acids long. CDR1 and CDR2 (germline): MGHDK, SYGVNS.

V and J are TRBV19 and TRBJ1-2; no clear D gene. Trimming stripped 0 bases from V and 2 bases from J, with 4 bases between. The CDR3 is 13 residues long. Germline lookup yields CDR1 LNHDA and CDR2 SQIVND (reference sequence). The CDR3 coding sequence is TGTGCCAGTAGTATAGACCGCAACTATGGCTACACCTTC. As protein: CASSIDRNYGYTF.

The rearrangement links TRBV7-2 to TRBJ1-5; D possibly corresponds to TRBD1 (5 bases). Per germline, CDR1 SGHTA and CDR2 FQGNSA. Trimming stripped 5 bases from V and 3 bases from J, with 14 bases between. There are 15 residues in the CDR3. The CDR3 loop is CASSASGGFNQPQHF. In DNA form, the CDR3 reads TGTGCCAGCAGCGCGAGTGGGGGGTTCAATCAGCCCCAGCATTTT.

This clone is a singleton in its sample. The rearrangement uses TRBV19 and TRBJ1-1, with a possible D match to TRBD1 (6 bases). The CDR3 length is 13 residues. The V gene's germline CDR1 is LNHDA and CDR2 SQIVND (reference sequence). V gave up 6 bases and J gave up 4 bases, with 12 bases separating them. In nucleotides, the CDR3 is TGTGCCAGTAGCAGGGGCAGTGGCACTGAAGCTTTCTTT. It is translated as CASSRGSGTEAFF.

V is TRBV18 and J is TRBJ2-5; no firm D call. This CDR3 region has 17 residues. Trimming left V 4 bases short and J 2 bases short, with 20 bases between. CDR1 and CDR2 (germline): KGHSH, LQKENI. CDR3 coding DNA: TGTGCCAGCTCACTATTCGGGCCCCGGGCCACACAAGAGACCCAGTACTTC. Amino acids: CASSLFGPRATQETQYF.